There are a few counts of the clone carrying this TCR beta chain. Germline V lookup: CDR1 LNHDA, CDR2 SQIVND (reference sequence). The CDR3 covers 15 residues. V gave up 1 base and J gave up 4 bases, with 13 bases separating them. This entry comes from a study of T cells in Graves' hyperthyroidism and ophthalmopathy. Authors of the study amplified TCR beta CDR3 regions from RNA transcripts. The HTBI primer set was used in a first-round RT-PCR of the TCR CDR3. From the multiplex PCR reads, TCRdb called clonotypes with MiXCR, one entry per CDR3 protein. The sample yields hundreds of thousands of distinct CDR3 sequences, about 45% seen once.

The specimen was peripheral blood or thyroid tissue (not recorded which). This clonotype was sampled from an adult man with Graves' disease, either hyperthyroidism or ophthalmopathy (not recorded which). J is TRBJ1-2 and V is TRBV19, with D possibly matching TRBD1 (5 bases). In DNA, the CDR3 is TGTGCCAGTAGTATAGGGGCCACAGGTACCTATGGCTACACCTTC. It is translated as CASSIGATGTYGYTF.